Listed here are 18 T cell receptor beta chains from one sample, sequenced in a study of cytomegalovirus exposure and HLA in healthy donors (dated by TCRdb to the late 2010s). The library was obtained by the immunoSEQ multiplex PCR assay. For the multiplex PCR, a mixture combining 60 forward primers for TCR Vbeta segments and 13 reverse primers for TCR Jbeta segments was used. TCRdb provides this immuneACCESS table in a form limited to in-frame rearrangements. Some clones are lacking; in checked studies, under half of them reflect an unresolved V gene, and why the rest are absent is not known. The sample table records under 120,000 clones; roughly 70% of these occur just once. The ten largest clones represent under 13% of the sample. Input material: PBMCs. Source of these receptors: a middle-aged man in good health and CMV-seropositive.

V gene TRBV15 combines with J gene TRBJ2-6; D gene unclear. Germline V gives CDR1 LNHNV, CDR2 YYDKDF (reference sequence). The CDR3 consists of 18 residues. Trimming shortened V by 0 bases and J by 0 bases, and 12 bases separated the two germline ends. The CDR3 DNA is TGTGCCACCAGCAGAGATGTTGAGGCCTACTCTGGGGCCAACGTCCTGACTTTC. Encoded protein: CATSRDVEAYSGANVLTF.

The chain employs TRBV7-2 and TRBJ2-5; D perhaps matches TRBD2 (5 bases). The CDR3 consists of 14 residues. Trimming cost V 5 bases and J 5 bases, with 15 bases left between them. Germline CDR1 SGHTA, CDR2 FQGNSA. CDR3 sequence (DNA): TGTGCCAGCAGCCTGGGCGGGCTTTCGGAGACCCAGTACTTC. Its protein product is CASSLGGLSETQYF.

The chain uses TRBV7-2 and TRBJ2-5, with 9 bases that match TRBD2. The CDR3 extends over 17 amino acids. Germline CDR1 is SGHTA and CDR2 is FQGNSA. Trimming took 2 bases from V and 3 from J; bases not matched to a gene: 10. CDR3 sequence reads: CASSLRGVLAGEETQYF. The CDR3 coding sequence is TGTGCCAGCAGCTTAAGAGGAGTGTTAGCGGGAGAAGAGACCCAGTACTTC.

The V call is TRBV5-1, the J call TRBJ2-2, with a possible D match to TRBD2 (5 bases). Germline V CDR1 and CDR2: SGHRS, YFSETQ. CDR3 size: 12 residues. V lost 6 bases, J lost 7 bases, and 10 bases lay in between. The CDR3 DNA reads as TGCGCCAGCAATCTAGCCAGCGGGGAGCTGTTTTTT. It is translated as CASNLASGELFF.

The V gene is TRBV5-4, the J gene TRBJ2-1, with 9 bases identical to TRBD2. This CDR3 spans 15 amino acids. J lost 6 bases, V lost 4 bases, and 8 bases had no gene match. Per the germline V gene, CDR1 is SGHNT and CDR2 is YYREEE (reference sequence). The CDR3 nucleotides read TGTGCCAGCAGCATATCCGGGACTAGCAGCAATGAGCAGTTCTTC. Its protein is CASSISGTSSNEQFF. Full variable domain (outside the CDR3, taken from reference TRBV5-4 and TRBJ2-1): ETGVTQSPTHLIKTRGQQVTLRCSSQSGHNTVSWYQQALGQGPQFIFQYYREEENGRGNFPPRFSGLQFPNYSSELNVNALELDDSALYLCASSISGTSSNEQFFGPGTRLTVL.

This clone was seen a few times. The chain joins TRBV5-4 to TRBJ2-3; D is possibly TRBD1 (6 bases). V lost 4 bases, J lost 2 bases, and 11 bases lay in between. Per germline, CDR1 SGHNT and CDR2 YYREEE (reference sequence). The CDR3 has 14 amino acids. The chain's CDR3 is CASSLDRTTDTQYF. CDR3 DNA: TGTGCCAGCAGCCTGGACAGAACCACAGATACGCAGTATTTT.

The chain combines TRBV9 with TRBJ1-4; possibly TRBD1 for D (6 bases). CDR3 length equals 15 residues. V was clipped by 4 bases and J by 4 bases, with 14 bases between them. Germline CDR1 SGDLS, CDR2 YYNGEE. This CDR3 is CASSSRTAFNEKLFF. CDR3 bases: TGTGCCAGCAGCTCTCGGACAGCATTTAATGAAAAACTGTTTTTT.

The CDR3 loop reads CASSADTKGWGGYTF. CDR3 nucleotides: TGTGCCAGCAGTGCGGACACAAAGGGCTGGGGCGGCTACACCTTC. The V call is TRBV6-1, the J call TRBJ1-2; maybe TRBD1 (5 bases). This CDR3 has 15 amino acids. The V gene lost 4 bases and the J gene lost 8 bases, with 20 bases spanning the gap. The germline CDR1 and CDR2 sequences are MNHNS and SASEGT.

CDR3: CASSLNRGISYEQYF. CDR3 bases: TGTGCCAGCAGCTTAAACAGGGGGATCTCCTACGAGCAGTACTTC. V and J are TRBV11-2 and TRBJ2-7; 8 bases fit TRBD1. Germline V CDR1 and CDR2: SGHAT, FQNNGV. The CDR3 extends over 15 amino acids. With 2 bases clipped from V and 0 bases from J, the junction kept 3 bases outside the gene matches.

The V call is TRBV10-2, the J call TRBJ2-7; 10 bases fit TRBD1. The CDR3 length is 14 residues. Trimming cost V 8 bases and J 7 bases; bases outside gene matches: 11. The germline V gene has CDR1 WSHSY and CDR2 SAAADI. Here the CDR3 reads CASGNDRGRGEQYF. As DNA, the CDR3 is TGCGCCAGCGGAAATGACAGGGGGCGAGGGGAGCAGTACTTC.

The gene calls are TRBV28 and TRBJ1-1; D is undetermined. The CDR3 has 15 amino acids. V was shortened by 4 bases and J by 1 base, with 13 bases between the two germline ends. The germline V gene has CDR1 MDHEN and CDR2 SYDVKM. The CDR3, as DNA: TGTGCCAGCAGTTCCCAGACACCACAGAACACTGAAGCTTTCTTT. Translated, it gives CASSSQTPQNTEAFF.

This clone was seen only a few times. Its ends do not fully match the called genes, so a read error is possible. The CDR3 sequence is CSSSPRGTEAFF. The CDR3 DNA reads TGTTCCAGCAGCCCAAGGGGGACTGAAGCTTTCTTT. This chain uses TRBV7-9 with TRBJ1-1; TRBD1 might be the D (6 bases). The CDR3 is made up of 12 amino acids. The germline V gene encodes CDR1 SEHNR and CDR2 FQNEAQ (reference sequence).

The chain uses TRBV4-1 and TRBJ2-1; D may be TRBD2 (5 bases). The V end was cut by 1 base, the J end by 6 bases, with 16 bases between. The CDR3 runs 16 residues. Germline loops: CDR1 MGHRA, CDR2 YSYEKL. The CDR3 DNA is TGCGCCAGCAGCCAAGCCTGGAGCTCACGGGGCAATGAGCAGTTCTTC. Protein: CASSQAWSSRGNEQFF.

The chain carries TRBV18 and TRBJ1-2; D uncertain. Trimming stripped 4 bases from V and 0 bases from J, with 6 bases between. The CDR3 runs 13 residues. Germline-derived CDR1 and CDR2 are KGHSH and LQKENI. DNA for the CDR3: TGTGCCAGCTCACAGTTAGCTAACTATGGCTACACCTTC. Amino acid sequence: CASSQLANYGYTF.

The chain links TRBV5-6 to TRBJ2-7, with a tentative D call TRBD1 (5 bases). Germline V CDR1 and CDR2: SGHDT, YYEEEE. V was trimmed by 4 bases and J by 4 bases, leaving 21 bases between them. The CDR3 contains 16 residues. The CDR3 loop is CASSKQGVILAYEQYF. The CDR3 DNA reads TGTGCCAGCAGCAAACAAGGGGTGATTTTGGCGTACGAGCAGTACTTC.

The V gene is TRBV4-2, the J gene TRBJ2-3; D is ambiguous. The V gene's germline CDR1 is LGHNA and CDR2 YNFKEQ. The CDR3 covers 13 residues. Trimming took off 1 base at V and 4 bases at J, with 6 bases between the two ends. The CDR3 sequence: CASSQGEADTQYF. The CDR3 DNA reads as TGTGCCAGCAGCCAAGGTGAGGCAGATACGCAGTATTTT.

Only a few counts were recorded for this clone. CDR3 nucleotides: TGCAGCGTTGAATGGGGGGGTCAGCCCCAGCATTTT. Amino acid sequence: CSVEWGGQPQHF. This chain links TRBV29-1 with TRBJ1-5; maybe TRBD1 (5 bases). V lost 2 bases to trimming and J lost 6 bases, with 8 bases between them. Germline V CDR1 and CDR2: SQVTM, ANQGSEA. The CDR3 runs 12 residues. The full variable domain, completed using reference TRBV29-1 and TRBJ1-5, is SAVISQKPSRDICQRGTSLTIQCQVDSQVTMMFWYRQQPGQSLTLIATANQGSEATYESGFVIDKFPISRPNLTFSTLTVSNMSPEDSSIYLCSVEWGGQPQHFGDGTRLSIL.

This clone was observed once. The CDR3 reads CASSFLGTNQPQHF. CDR3 sequence (DNA): TGTGCCAGCAGTTTTCTAGGGACTAATCAGCCCCAGCATTTT. This sequence joins TRBV27 and TRBJ1-5; the D gene is possibly TRBD1 (5 bases). Germline V gene lookup returns CDR1 MNHEY and CDR2 SMNVEV (reference sequence). The CDR3 loop spans 14 amino acids. V lost 3 bases to trimming and J lost 4 bases, with 10 bases between them.